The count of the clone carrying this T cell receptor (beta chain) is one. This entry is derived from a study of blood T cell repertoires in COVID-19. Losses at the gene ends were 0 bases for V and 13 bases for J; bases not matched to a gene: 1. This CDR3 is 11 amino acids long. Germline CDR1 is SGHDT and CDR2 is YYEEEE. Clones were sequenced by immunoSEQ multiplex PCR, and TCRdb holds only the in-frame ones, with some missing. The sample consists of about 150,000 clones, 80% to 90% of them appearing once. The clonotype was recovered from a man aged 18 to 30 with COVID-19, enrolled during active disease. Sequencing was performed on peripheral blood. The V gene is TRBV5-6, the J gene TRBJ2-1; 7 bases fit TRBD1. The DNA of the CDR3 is TGTGCCAGCAGCTTGGGACAGGGACAGTTCTTC. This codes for CASSLGQGQFF. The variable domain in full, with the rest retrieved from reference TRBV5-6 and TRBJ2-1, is DAGVTQSPTHLIKTRGQQVTLRCSPKSGHDTVSWYQQALGQGPQFIFQYYEEEERQRGNFPDRFSGHQFPNYSSELNVNALLLGDSALYLCASSLGQGQFFGPGTRLTVL.